This TCR beta chain was documented in a study of CD4 T cell repertoires in COVID-19. General observations from the study: Suggested intraclonal diversification: top SARS-CoV-2-reactive clonotypes appeared in two or three memory subsets. SARS-CoV and/or HKU1 spike cultures shared between 7 and 25% of SARS-CoV-2 clonotypes.

Note on this clone: The antigen is undetermined.

This CDR3 is 15 amino acids long. Germline V CDR1 and CDR2: SGHAT, FQNNGV. The ends were cut back, 1 base at V and 0 bases at J, with 10 bases in the middle. Some clones are missing from TCRdb's copy, which holds only in-frame ones; the method was immunoSEQ multiplex PCR. The table shows 70,000 to 95,000 clones, with 80% to 90% occurring only once. The receptor was derived from a human donor who had COVID-19. The sample in question was CD4+ T cells from peripheral blood, obtained after recovery from COVID-19. The chain combines TRBV11-2 with TRBJ2-7, with D possibly called TRBD1 or TRBD2 (5 bases each). The CDR3 loop reads CASSLAGPSSYEQYF. The DNA for the CDR3 is TGTGCCAGCAGCTTAGCGGGGCCAAGCTCCTACGAGCAGTACTTC. Combining the CDR3 with reference TRBV11-2 and TRBJ2-7 gives the whole variable domain EAGVAQSPRYKIIEKRQSVAFWCNPISGHATLYWYQQILGQGPKLLIQFQNNGVVDDSQLPKDRFSAERLKGVDSTLKIQPAKLEDSAVYLCASSLAGPSSYEQYFGPGTRLTVT.